This T cell receptor (beta chain) was sequenced for a study of Graves' ophthalmopathy and Graves' hyperthyroidism. Using RNA transcripts, the TCR beta CDR3 regions were amplified. Scientists carried out first-round RT-PCR using HTBI primers and then a second-round multiplex PCR. One entry per CDR3 protein results from TCRdb running MiXCR on the multiplex PCR reads. The table includes more than 1,000,000 distinct CDR3 sequences, roughly two fifths detected once. Study-level findings and limits: Detection in blood was also observed for most expanded thyroid clonotypes above 0.001 frequency.

In regard to this clonotype: Its target is not known.

The CDR3 covers 16 residues. V trimming: 5 bases; J trimming: 11 bases; junction bases outside the gene matches: 16. The V gene's germline CDR1 is SEHNR and CDR2 FQNEAQ (reference sequence). Sequencing was done on a sample of peripheral blood or thyroid tissue (not recorded which). The source of this sequence is an adult man with Graves' hyperthyroidism. This rearrangement joins TRBV7-9 to TRBJ1-5; 9 bases map to TRBD1. CDR3 sequence reads: CASSIWGTGGQETQHF. The CDR3 DNA is TGTGCCAGCAGCATATGGGGCACAGGGGGCCAAGAGACCCAGCATTTT.